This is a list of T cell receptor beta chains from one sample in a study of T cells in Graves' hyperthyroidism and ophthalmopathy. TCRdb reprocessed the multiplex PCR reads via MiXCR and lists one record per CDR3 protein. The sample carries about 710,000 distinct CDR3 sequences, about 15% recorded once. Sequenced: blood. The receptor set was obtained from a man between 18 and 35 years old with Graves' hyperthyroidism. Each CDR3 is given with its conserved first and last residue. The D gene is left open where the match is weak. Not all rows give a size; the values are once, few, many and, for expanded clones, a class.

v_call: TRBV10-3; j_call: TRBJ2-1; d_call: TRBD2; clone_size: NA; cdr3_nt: TGTGCCATCAGAGCCCCGGGACTAGCGGGAGGGCCGAGTTTATTGAATGAGCAGTTCTTC; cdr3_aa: CAIRAPGLAGGPSLLNEQFF
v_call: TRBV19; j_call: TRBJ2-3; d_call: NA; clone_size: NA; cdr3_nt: TGTGCCAGTAGTATAGCCCTGGGACCCTCGAGGGCAGATACGCAGTATTTT; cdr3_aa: CASSIALGPSRADTQYF
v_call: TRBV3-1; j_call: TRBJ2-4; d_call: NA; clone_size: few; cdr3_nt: TGTGCCAGCAGCCAAGATTCCCGGGTTCTAGCCAAAAACATTCAGTACTTC; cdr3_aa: CASSQDSRVLAKNIQYF
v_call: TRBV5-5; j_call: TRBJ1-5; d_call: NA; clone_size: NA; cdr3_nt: TGTGCCAGCAGCCCCAAGGCGCAGGGATTCAATCAGCCCCAGCATTTT; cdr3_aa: CASSPKAQGFNQPQHF
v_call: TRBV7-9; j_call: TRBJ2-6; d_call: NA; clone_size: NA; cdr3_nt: TGTGCCAGCAGCTTAATGGGGTCAGGGGCCAACGTCCTGACTTTC; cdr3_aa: CASSLMGSGANVLTF
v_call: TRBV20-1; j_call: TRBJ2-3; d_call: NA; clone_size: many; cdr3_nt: TGCAGTGCCGTCACTACTAGCACAGATACGCAGTATTTT; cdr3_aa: CSAVTTSTDTQYF
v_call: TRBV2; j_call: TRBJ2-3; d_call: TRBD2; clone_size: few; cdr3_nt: TGTGCCAGCAGTTCGGGACTAGCGCGGGATACGCAGTATTTT; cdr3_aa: CASSSGLARDTQYF
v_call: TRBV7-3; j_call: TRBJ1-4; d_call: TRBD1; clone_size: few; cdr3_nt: TGTGCCAGCAGCTTAACAGGGGGGACAGATGAAAAACTGTTTTTT; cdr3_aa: CASSLTGGTDEKLFF
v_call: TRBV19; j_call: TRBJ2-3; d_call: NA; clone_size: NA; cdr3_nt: TGTGCCAGTAGTGTCCCCCGGAGAGGGGTCGATACGCAGTATTTT; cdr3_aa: CASSVPRRGVDTQYF
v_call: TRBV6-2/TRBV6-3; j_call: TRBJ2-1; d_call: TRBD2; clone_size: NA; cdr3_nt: TGTGCCAGCAACCCAAGGGTGACTAGCGACCTCAATGAGCAGTTCTTC; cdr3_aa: CASNPRVTSDLNEQFF
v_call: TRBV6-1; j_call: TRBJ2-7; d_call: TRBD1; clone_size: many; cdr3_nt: TGTGCCAGCAGTGGATGGACAGGGGGCCCTCACGAGCAGTACTTC; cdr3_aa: CASSGWTGGPHEQYF
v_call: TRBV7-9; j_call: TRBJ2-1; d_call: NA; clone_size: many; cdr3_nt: TGTGCCAGCAGCGTCGATCGCGGCAATGAGCAGTTCTTC; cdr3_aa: CASSVDRGNEQFF
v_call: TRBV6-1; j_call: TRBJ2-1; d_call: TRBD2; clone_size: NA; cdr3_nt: TGTGCCAGCAGACTTGGACCAGCGGGAGATAGTGAGCAGTTCTTC; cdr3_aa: CASRLGPAGDSEQFF
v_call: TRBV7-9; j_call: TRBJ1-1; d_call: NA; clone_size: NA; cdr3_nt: TGTGCCAGCAGCCTCCTTGATACTTTGAACACTGAAGCTTTCTTT; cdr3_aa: CASSLLDTLNTEAFF
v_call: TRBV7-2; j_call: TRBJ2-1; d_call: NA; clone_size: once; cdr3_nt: TGTGCCAGCAGGCGGACCAACAATGAGCAGTTCTTC; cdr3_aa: CASRRTNNEQFF
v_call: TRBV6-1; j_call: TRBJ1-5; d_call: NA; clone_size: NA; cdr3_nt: TGTGCCAGCAGTCCAACAGGGCCCCATCAGCCCCAGCATTTT; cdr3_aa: CASSPTGPHQPQHF
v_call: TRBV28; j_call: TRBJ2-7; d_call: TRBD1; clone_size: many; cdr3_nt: TGTGCCAGCAGAGAGGACAGGCCATCCTACGAGCAGTACTTC; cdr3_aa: CASREDRPSYEQYF
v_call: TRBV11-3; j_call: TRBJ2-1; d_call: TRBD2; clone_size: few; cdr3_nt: TGTGCCAGCAGTTCCCCTGGGACTAGCGGGAACTACAATGAGCAGTTCTTC; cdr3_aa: CASSSPGTSGNYNEQFF
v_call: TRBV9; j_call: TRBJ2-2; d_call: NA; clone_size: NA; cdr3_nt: TGTGCCAGCAGCGCCCGTAGCCCCCAGAACACCGGGGAGCTGTTTTTT; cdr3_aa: CASSARSPQNTGELFF
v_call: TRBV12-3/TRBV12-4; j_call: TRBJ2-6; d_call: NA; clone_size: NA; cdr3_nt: TGTGCCAGCAGTCCCGATTGGGGGGCTGGGGCCAACGTCCTGACTTTC; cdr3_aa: CASSPDWGAGANVLTF
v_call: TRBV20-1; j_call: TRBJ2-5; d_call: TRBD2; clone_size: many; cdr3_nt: TGCAGTGCTAGAGGGGACGGGAGGGGGTCTTCATTCCAAGAGACCCAGTACTTC; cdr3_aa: CSARGDGRGSSFQETQYF
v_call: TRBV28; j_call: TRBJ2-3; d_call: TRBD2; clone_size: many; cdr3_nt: TGTGCCAGCAGTGTGCTAGCGGGAGGAACAGATACGCAGTATTTT; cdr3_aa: CASSVLAGGTDTQYF
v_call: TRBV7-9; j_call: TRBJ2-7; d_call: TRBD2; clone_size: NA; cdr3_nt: TGTGCCAGCAGCGGGAGGGTACTTGACGAGCAGTACTTC; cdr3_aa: CASSGRVLDEQYF
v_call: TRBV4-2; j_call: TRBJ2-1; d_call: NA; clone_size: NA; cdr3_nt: TGTGCCAGCAGCCAAGATCTAGCCCCCGAGCAGTTCTTC; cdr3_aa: CASSQDLAPEQFF
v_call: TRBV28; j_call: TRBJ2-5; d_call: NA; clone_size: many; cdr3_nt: TGTGCCAGCAGTTTATCGCAGAGAGGTATGGGAGAGACCCAGTACTTC; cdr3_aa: CASSLSQRGMGETQYF
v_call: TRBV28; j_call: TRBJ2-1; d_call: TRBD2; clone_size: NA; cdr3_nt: TGTGCCAGCAGTTTCCCCTTTCCGGGACTAGCGGGATTGGATGAGCAGTTCTTC; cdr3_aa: CASSFPFPGLAGLDEQFF
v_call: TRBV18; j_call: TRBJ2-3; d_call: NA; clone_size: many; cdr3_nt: TGTGCCAGCTCACCCCGATCGGCTAGGGGGACCACAGATACGCAGTATTTT; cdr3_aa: CASSPRSARGTTDTQYF
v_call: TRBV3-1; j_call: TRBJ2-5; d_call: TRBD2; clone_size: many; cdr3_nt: TGTGCCAGCAGCCAAGATTGGCTAGCGGGAGCTCGGGAGACCCAGTACTTC; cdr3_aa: CASSQDWLAGARETQYF
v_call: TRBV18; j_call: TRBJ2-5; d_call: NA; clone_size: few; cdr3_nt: TGTGCCAGCTCACCACCGGGCCCAGTCCGGGAGACCCAGTACTTC; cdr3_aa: CASSPPGPVRETQYF
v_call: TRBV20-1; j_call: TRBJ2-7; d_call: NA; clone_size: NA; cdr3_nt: TGCAGTGCCGTGGTTGGATCCTACGAGCAGTACTTC; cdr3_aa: CSAVVGSYEQYF
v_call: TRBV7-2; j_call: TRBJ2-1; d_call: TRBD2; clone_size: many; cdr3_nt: TGTGCCAGCAGCTGGTTAATTTGGGGTTTGCGGGAGGCCCACAATGAGCAGTTCTTC; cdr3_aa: CASSWLIWGLREAHNEQFF
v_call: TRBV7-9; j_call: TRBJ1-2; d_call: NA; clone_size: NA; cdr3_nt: TGTGCCAGCAGCCCCTCGTGGGGCTATGGCTACACCTTC; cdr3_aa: CASSPSWGYGYTF
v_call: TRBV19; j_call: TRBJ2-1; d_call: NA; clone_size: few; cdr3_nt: TGTGCCAGTAGTATGATCCTAGGATCCTACAATGAGCAGTTCTTC; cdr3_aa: CASSMILGSYNEQFF
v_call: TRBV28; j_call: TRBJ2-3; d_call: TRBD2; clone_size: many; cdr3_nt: TGTGCCAGCAAATCTAGCGGGAGCACAGATACGCAGTATTTT; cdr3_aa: CASKSSGSTDTQYF
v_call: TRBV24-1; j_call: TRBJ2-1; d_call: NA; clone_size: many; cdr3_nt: TGTGCCACCAGTGGGGTGAATGAGCAGTTCTTC; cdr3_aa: CATSGVNEQFF
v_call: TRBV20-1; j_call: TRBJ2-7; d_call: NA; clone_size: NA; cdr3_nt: TGCAGTGCTCAATCTCGTGAATCCTACGAGCAGTACTTC; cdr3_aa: CSAQSRESYEQYF
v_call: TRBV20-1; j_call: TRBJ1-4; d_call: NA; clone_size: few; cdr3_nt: TGCAGTGCTAGAGATGCACAGGGAAACGAAAAACTGTTTTTT; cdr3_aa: CSARDAQGNEKLFF